This is a list of T cell receptor beta chains from one sample in a study of cytomegalovirus exposure and HLA in healthy donors. Clones were sequenced by immunoSEQ multiplex PCR, and TCRdb holds only the in-frame ones, with some missing. This sample carries about 110,000 clones, roughly 76% of them seen once, and the ten largest clones take 7.7%. The source material was PBMCs. These receptors all stem from a woman aged 45 to 65 in good health and CMV-seropositive. CDR3s include the opening cysteine and the closing phenylalanine or tryptophan. A D gene is named only where the DNA matches it firmly. Not all rows give a size; the values are once, few, many and, for expanded clones, a class.

>TRBV7-9|.|TRBJ1-2|.
TGTGCCAGCAGCTCCCCCACCGGTTGGGGCGAAGGCTACACCTTC
CASSSPTGWGEGYTF
>TRBV6-5|TRBD2|TRBJ2-1|.
TGTGCCACCACTAGCGGGGCCCGAGGTGAGCAGTTCTTC
CATTSGARGEQFF
>TRBV5-6|TRBD1|TRBJ2-2|.
TGTGCCAGCAGCGCAGGGACAGGGTTTTCCGGGGAGCTGTTTTTT
CASSAGTGFSGELFF
>TRBV5-4|TRBD2|TRBJ2-7|.
TGTGCCAGCAGCCCCGGGGGGGGCTCCTACGAGCAGTACTTC
CASSPGGGSYEQYF
>TRBV10-3|.|TRBJ2-7|.
TGTGCCATCAGTACGGGACAAGCCTACGAGCAGTACTTC
CAISTGQAYEQYF
>TRBV10-3|.|TRBJ2-5|.
TGTGCCATCAGTGGAGGGGAGACCCAGTACTTC
CAISGGETQYF
>TRBV19|TRBD2|TRBJ2-7|few
TGTGCCAGCTCGGGACTAGCGGGAGTCTACGAGCAGTACTTC
CASSGLAGVYEQYF
>TRBV6-5|.|TRBJ1-4|few
TGTGCCAGCAGTTTTCGGTTACGGACAGCGCCTGAAAAACTGTTTTTT
CASSFRLRTAPEKLFF
>TRBV19|.|TRBJ1-2|few
TGTGCCAGTAGTCCCTTAGAGGGCTATGGCTACACCTTC
CASSPLEGYGYTF
>TRBV7-9|.|TRBJ1-2|.
TGTGCCAGCAGCTTAACCCTGAGAGATAACTATGGCTACACCTTC
CASSLTLRDNYGYTF
>TRBV10-3|TRBD1|TRBJ1-2|.
TGTGCCATCAGGACAGAAACCCCGGGACAGGGGGCAGGGTATGGCTACACCTTC
CAIRTETPGQGAGYGYTF
>TRBV7-2|.|TRBJ2-7|.
TGTGCCAGCAGCTTAGTTAATCGACAGTACGAGCAGTACTTC
CASSLVNRQYEQYF
>TRBV5-6|TRBD1|TRBJ2-2|.
TGTGCCAGCAGCTTGGAGGGGGCGCGTACCGGGGAGCTGTTTTTT
CASSLEGARTGELFF
>TRBV2|.|TRBJ2-2|.
TGTGCCAGCAGTAGAGTCAGGGCCAACACCGGGGAGCTGTTTTTT
CASSRVRANTGELFF
>TRBV6-5|TRBD2|TRBJ2-1|.
TGTGCCAGCAGTTTCTCCGGGACTAGCACTGAGCAGTTCTTC
CASSFSGTSTEQFF
>TRBV4-1|TRBD2|TRBJ2-4|few
TGCGCCAGCAGCGAATTCGACGCGGGACTAGCGGGAGTTCTAGCCAAAAACATTCAGTACTTC
CASSEFDAGLAGVLAKNIQYF
>TRBV5-4|TRBD1|TRBJ2-2|few
TGTGCCAGCAGCCCCGGAGGGAGGACAGGGGCCGGGGAGCTGTTTTTT
CASSPGGRTGAGELFF
>TRBV7-9|TRBD2|TRBJ2-1|.
TGTGCCAGCAGCTTAGTAGCGGGGGGCTCGAATGAGCAGTTCTTC
CASSLVAGGSNEQFF
>TRBV6-5|.|TRBJ1-1|.
TGTGCCAGCAGTTACTTACACCTGGAGGGGACTGAAGCTTTCTTT
CASSYLHLEGTEAFF
>TRBV19|.|TRBJ2-3|.
TGTGCCAGTAGTATACGGGTGGGAGCATCGGATACGCAGTATTTT
CASSIRVGASDTQYF
>TRBV15|.|TRBJ2-7|.
TGTGCCACCAGCAGAGATAGCGGCAGGGTCGGCCACGAGCAGTACTTC
CATSRDSGRVGHEQYF
>TRBV5-5|TRBD1|TRBJ2-7|once
TGTGCCAGCAGCCTGACAGGGGGATTCTACGAGCAGTACTTC
CASSLTGGFYEQYF
>TRBV18|.|TRBJ1-5|.
TGTGCCAGCTCACCACAGTGGAGGGAGCCCCAGCATTTT
CASSPQWREPQHF
>TRBV5-1|.|TRBJ2-1|.
TGCGCCAGCAGCTTGGCCCTGAGCTCCTACAATGAGCAGTTCTTC
CASSLALSSYNEQFF
>TRBV4-3|.|TRBJ2-5|.
TGCGCCAGCAGCCAAGATAGAAGCGCACGAAGAGAGACCCAGTACTTC
CASSQDRSARRETQYF
>TRBV18|TRBD1|TRBJ1-2|.
TGTGCCAGTTCTTACGATAGGACAGGGAACGGCTACACCTTC
CASSYDRTGNGYTF
>TRBV2|TRBD2|TRBJ2-5|.
TGTGCCAGCAGACCAAGACTAGCGGGTGAGACCCAGTACTTC
CASRPRLAGETQYF
>TRBV5-1|TRBD2|TRBJ2-1|once
TGCGCCAGCAGCTTGACTGCCGGGGGGGGGAGGTTCAATGAGCAGTTCTTC
CASSLTAGGGRFNEQFF
>TRBV5-6|TRBD1|TRBJ1-5|.
TGTGCCAGCAGCTCCGGGACAGGGCGCCAGCCCCAGCATTTT
CASSSGTGRQPQHF
>TRBV6-4|.|TRBJ2-1|once
TGTGCCAGCAGGGATAGGCGGGGCCGAAGCTCCTACAATGAGCAGTTCTTC
CASRDRRGRSSYNEQFF
>TRBV5-1|TRBD2|TRBJ2-1|.
TGCGCCAGCAAGGGAGCGGGGGGGGACAATGAGCAGTTCTTC
CASKGAGGDNEQFF
>TRBV6-5|.|TRBJ2-7|.
TGTGCCAGCAGTTACCCAGGGTTCCGCTACGAGCAGTACTTC
CASSYPGFRYEQYF
>TRBV4-3|.|TRBJ1-2|few
TGCGCCAGCAGCCAAGGACAGGCATCCTATGGCTACACCTTC
CASSQGQASYGYTF
>TRBV6-1|TRBD1|TRBJ2-7|.
TGTGCCAGCAGTGAACGACAGGGGCTGGGCGAGCAGTACTTC
CASSERQGLGEQYF
>TRBV6-5|.|TRBJ2-7|.
TGTGCCAGCAGACTCGGGACAGCTGGGAGGTACGAGCAGTACTTC
CASRLGTAGRYEQYF
>TRBV10-1|TRBD2|TRBJ2-5|.
TGCGCCAGCAGATATCCGGGACTAGCAGCGAAGGGGGAGACCCAGTACTTC
CASRYPGLAAKGETQYF
>TRBV19|TRBD1|TRBJ1-2|.
TGTGCCAGCAGAAAACAGGGGGCGCAAGGCTACACCTTC
CASRKQGAQGYTF
>TRBV7-6|.|TRBJ1-2|.
TGTGCCAGCAGCTCAGGCAGTCTAGGCTACACCTTC
CASSSGSLGYTF
>TRBV6-5|.|TRBJ2-6|once
TGTGCCAGCAGTTACGCCTCTGGGGCCAACGGCCTGACTTTC
CASSYASGANGLTF
>TRBV25-1|TRBD1|TRBJ2-7|.
TGTGCCAGCAGTGAATTGGGACAGGGAACCTACGAGCAGTACTTC
CASSELGQGTYEQYF
>TRBV5-5|TRBD1|TRBJ2-1|.
TGTGCCAGCAGCACAGGGACAGGCCTTGGCAGTGAGCAGTTCTTC
CASSTGTGLGSEQFF
>TRBV29-1|TRBD1|TRBJ2-5|.
TGCAGCGTTGCGACAGGGGATTCAAAGACCCAGTACTTC
CSVATGDSKTQYF
>TRBV2|.|TRBJ2-7|.
TGTGCCAGCAGGCCGACAACCTACGAGCAGTACTTC
CASRPTTYEQYF
>TRBV5-6|TRBD1|TRBJ1-2|.
TGTGCCAGCAGCTTGGGGGGACAGTCTAACTATGGCTACACCTTC
CASSLGGQSNYGYTF
>TRBV6-6|.|TRBJ2-1|.
TGTGCCAGCAGCCTCCACAATGAGCAGTTCTTC
CASSLHNEQFF
>TRBV6-6|.|TRBJ2-3|once
TGTGCCAGCAGTTACGTCTGGGAGGGCACAGATACGCAGTATTTT
CASSYVWEGTDTQYF
>TRBV29-1|TRBD1|TRBJ1-5|.
TGCAGCGTTGCGGGACAGAAGAATCAGCCCCAGCATTTT
CSVAGQKNQPQHF
>TRBV21-1|.|TRBJ2-2|.
TGTGCCAGCAGCAGACAGGGGTGGGGCACCGGGGAGCTGTTTTTT
CASSRQGWGTGELFF
>TRBV5-6|TRBD1|TRBJ1-2|.
TGTGCCAGCAGCCCTCCGGACAGGGGCGGAGGCTACACCTTC
CASSPPDRGGGYTF
>TRBV11-3|TRBD2|TRBJ2-5|.
TGTGCCAGCAGCTCTGGACTAGCCCCCAGTCAACAAGAGACCCAGTACTTC
CASSSGLAPSQQETQYF
>TRBV9|TRBD1|TRBJ2-2|.
TGTGCCAGCAGCCCCCGGGACAGGGTTGACGGGGAGCTGTTTTTT
CASSPRDRVDGELFF
>TRBV9|.|TRBJ2-7|.
TGTGCCAGCAGCGAAGTCCCTAGCTCCTACGAGCAGTACTTC
CASSEVPSSYEQYF